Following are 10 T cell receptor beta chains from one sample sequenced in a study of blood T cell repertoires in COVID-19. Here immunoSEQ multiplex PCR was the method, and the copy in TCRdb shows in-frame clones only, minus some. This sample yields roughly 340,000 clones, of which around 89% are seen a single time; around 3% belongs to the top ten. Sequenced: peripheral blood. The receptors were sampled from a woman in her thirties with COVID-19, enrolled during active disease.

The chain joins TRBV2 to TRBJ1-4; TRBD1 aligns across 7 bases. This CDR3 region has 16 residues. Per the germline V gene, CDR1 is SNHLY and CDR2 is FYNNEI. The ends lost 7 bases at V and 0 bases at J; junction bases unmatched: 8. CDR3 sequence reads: CASKRQGYATNEKLFF. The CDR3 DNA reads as TGTGCCAGCAAGAGACAGGGCTACGCAACTAATGAAAAACTGTTTTTT.

The CDR3 protein is CASSEGQGTGELFF. DNA of the CDR3: TGCGCCAGCAGCGAGGGACAGGGGACCGGGGAGCTGTTTTTT. This sequence joins TRBV5-1 and TRBJ2-2, with 10 bases aligning to TRBD1. The germline CDR1 and CDR2 sequences are SGHRS and YFSETQ. CDR3 length: 14 amino acids. Trimming took 4 bases from V and 5 from J; bases not matched to a gene: 2.

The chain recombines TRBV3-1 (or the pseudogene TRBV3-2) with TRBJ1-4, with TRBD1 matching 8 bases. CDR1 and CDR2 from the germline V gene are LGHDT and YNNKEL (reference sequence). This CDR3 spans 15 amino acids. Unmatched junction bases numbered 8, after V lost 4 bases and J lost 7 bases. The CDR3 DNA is TGTGCCAGCAGCCCACGAGACGGACAGGGTGAAAAACTGTTTTTT. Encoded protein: CASSPRDGQGEKLFF.

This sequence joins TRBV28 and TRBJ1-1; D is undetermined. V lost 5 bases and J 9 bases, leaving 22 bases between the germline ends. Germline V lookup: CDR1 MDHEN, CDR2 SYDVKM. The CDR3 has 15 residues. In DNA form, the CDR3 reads TGTGCCAGCAGTGAACGGGGAGGTAGAAAGGTACAAGCTTTCTTT. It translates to CASSERGGRKVQAFF.

Here the CDR3 reads CASDRGLPTGELFF. CDR3 nucleotide sequence: TGTGCCTCGGACAGGGGTCTACCTACCGGGGAGCTGTTTTTT. The V call is TRBV30, the J call TRBJ2-2; 9 bases are a match to TRBD1. Germline assignment: CDR1 GTSNPN and CDR2 SVGIG (reference sequence). Trimming cost V 7 bases and J 5 bases; bases outside gene matches: 8. This CDR3 region has 14 residues.

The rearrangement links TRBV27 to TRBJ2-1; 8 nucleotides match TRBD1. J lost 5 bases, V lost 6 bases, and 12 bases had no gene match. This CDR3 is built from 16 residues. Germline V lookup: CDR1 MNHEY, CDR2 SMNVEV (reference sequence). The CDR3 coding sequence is TGTGCCAGCAGACCGCAGGGGGCGGGTGTTAACAATGAGCAGTTCTTC. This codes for CASRPQGAGVNNEQFF.

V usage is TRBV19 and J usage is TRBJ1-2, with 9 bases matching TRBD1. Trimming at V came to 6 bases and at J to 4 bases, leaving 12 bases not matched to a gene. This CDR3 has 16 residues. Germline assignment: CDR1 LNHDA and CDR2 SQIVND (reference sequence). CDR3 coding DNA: TGTGCCAGTAGCGAGATCGGGACAGGGCCCACCTATGGCTACACCTTC. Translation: CASSEIGTGPTYGYTF.

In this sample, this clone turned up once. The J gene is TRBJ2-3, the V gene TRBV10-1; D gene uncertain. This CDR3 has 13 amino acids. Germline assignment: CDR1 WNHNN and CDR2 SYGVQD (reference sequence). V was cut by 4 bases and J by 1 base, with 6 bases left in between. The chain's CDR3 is CASSGAGTDTQYF. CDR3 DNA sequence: TGCGCCAGCAGTGGGGCAGGCACAGATACGCAGTATTTT.

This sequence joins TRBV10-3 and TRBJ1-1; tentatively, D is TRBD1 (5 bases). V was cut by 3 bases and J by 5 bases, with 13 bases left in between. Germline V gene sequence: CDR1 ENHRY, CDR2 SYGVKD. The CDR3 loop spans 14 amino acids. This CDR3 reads CAISDPDRRTEAFF. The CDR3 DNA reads TGTGCCATCAGTGACCCCGACAGACGTACTGAAGCTTTCTTT.

The CDR3 DNA follows: TGTGCCAGCAGTACCCTTGGGGAGGGCAAGGGGAACATTCAGTACTTC. It yields the protein CASSTLGEGKGNIQYF. The rearrangement joins TRBV28 to TRBJ2-4; 7 nucleotides agree with TRBD2. V lost 5 bases to trimming and J lost 7 bases; unmatched junction nucleotides: 14. The CDR3 is made up of 16 amino acids. The V gene's germline CDR1 is MDHEN and CDR2 SYDVKM.